This record looks at one TCR beta chain sequence and its context. TCRdb's table, derived via immunoSEQ multiplex PCR, lists solely in-frame clones and lacks some. Seen here are some 87,000 clones, around 96% observed once, and the top ten hold roughly 1.3%. The germline V gene has CDR1 MNHNY and CDR2 SVGAGI (reference sequence). The CDR3 runs 15 residues. After removal of 5 bases from V and 0 bases from J, the junction contained 2 bases not matched to a gene. The sample is drawn from a study of cytomegalovirus exposure and HLA in healthy donors. The sequence came from a woman younger than 35 in good health and CMV-seronegative. This sequence joins TRBV6-6 and TRBJ2-7, with 12 bases lining up with TRBD2. Material: PBMCs. The CDR3 nucleotides read TGTGCCAGCAGTCCGACTAGCGGGAGCTCCTACGAGCAGTACTTC. Its protein is CASSPTSGSSYEQYF.